The subject of this entry is one T cell receptor beta chain. Its antigen is unidentified. The sample is drawn from a study of cytomegalovirus exposure and HLA in healthy donors. Amplification used 60 Vbeta primers and 13 Jbeta primers. TCRdb's table, derived via immunoSEQ multiplex PCR, lists solely in-frame clones and lacks some. The table lists 100,000 to 150,000 clones, approximately 86% of them singletons, with about 1.5% in the top ten. Germline V gene lookup returns CDR1 LNHNV and CDR2 YYDKDF (reference sequence). The V segment lost 2 bases and the J segment 3 bases; nucleotides outside the gene matches: 0. CDR3 length: 15 amino acids. Whole-study results and caveats: In a later analysis, parvovirus B19, influenza, CMV and Epstein-Barr virus appeared linked to several top co-occurrence clusters. Analysis was carried out at a later point, and it linked a missense DCLRE1C variant to TCR beta V- and J-gene trimming.

The receptor's source is a boy aged 5 to 17 in good health and CMV-seronegative. The chain couples TRBV15 to TRBJ2-2; 10 bases are a match to TRBD2. Specimen: PBMCs. The CDR3 bases are TGTGCCACCAGCAGACTAGCGGGAGACACCGGGGAGCTGTTTTTT. Translated: CATSRLAGDTGELFF. The full variable domain, in which reference TRBV15 and TRBJ2-2 provide the parts outside the CDR3, is DAMVIQNPRYQVTQFGKPVTLSCSQTLNHNVMYWYQQKSSQAPKLLFHYYDKDFNNEADTPDNFQSRRPNTSFCFLDIRSPGLGDTAMYLCATSRLAGDTGELFFGEGSRLTVL.